These 27 T cell receptor beta chains came from one sample sequenced in a study of blood T cells in healthy people across ages. A second PCR of about 7 to 12 cycles used a sample-barcoded 5' primer and a J-beta primer mix. TCRdb reprocessed the 5' RACE reads via MiXCR and lists one record per CDR3 protein. The sample has some 880,000 distinct CDR3 sequences, roughly 35% seen once. Sequencing was done on a sample of blood. The receptors originated from a man younger than 30 in good health.

This clonotype was found a few times. The J gene is TRBJ1-6, the V gene TRBV10-3; D is unresolved. The ends were cut back, 0 bases at V and 7 bases at J, with 10 bases in the middle. Germline-derived CDR1 and CDR2 are ENHRY and SYGVKD. The CDR3 has 15 amino acids. The CDR3 loop reads CAISESARGNSPLHF. The CDR3 DNA is TGTGCCATCAGTGAGTCGGCTAGAGGGAATTCACCCCTCCACTTT.

This clonotype showed up just a few times. CDR3 region: CASSADRLGDTQYF. The CDR3, as DNA: TGCGCCAGCAGCGCAGACAGGCTAGGAGATACGCAGTATTTT. The V gene is TRBV5-1, the J gene TRBJ2-3; a weak D match, TRBD1 (6 bases). Germline V lookup: CDR1 SGHRS, CDR2 YFSETQ. This CDR3 spans 14 amino acids. V shed 4 bases and J shed 5 bases, with 14 bases lying between them. The variable domain in full, completed from reference TRBV5-1 and TRBJ2-3, reads KAGVTQTPRYLIKTRGQQVTLSCSPISGHRSVSWYQQTPGQGLQFLFEYFSETQRNKGNFPGRFSGRQFSNSRSEMNVSTLELGDSALYLCASSADRLGDTQYFGPGTRLTVL.

This clonotype appeared a few times. The chain is built from TRBV4-3 and TRBJ1-5, with TRBD1 as a possible D gene (6 bases). Germline V lookup: CDR1 LGHNA, CDR2 YSLEER. The V gene lost 5 bases and the J gene lost 5 bases, with 10 bases spanning the gap. The CDR3 is 13 amino acids. Written as DNA, the CDR3 is TGCGCCAGCAGCGACAGGTTACATCAGCCCCAGCATTTT. Translated: CASSDRLHQPQHF.

A note on this clonotype: A junction boundary mismatches the germline segment, possibly from a read error. This sequence joins TRBV28 and TRBJ2-7, with TRBD2 matching over 11 bases. Germline V lookup: CDR1 MDHEN, CDR2 SYDVKM. The CDR3 extends over 14 amino acids. This CDR3 reads CASNPSGRTYEQYF. The CDR3, as DNA: TGTGCTAGCAACCCTAGCGGGAGGACCTACGAGCAGTACTTC. The full variable domain, in which reference TRBV28 and TRBJ2-7 provide the parts outside the CDR3, is DVKVTQSSRYLVKRTGEKVFLECVQDMDHENMFWYRQDPGLGLRLIYFSYDVKMKEKGDIPEGYSVSREKKERFSLILESASTNQTSMYLCASNPSGRTYEQYFGPGTRLTVT.

This clonotype was detected ten times or more. The chain couples TRBV2 to TRBJ2-1; 11 bases are shared with TRBD2. The trim removed 3 bases at V and 11 bases at J, leaving 9 bases unmatched. The germline V gene has CDR1 SNHLY and CDR2 FYNNEI. There are 15 residues in the CDR3. The CDR3 DNA reads TGTGCCAGCAGTGAGGGGGTAGCGGGGGGGAAAAAGCAGTTCTTC. It encodes CASSEGVAGGKKQFF.

The chain has TRBV6-6 and TRBJ2-5; D gene ambiguous. The end of the DNA aligns better with TRBJ2-7, so the J call may be wrong. The germline CDR1 and CDR2 sequences are MNHNY and SVGAGI (reference sequence). The CDR3 spans 12 residues. CDR3 nucleotides: TGTGCCAGCAGTTACCGGTCGGACGAGCAGTACTTC. Encoded protein: CASSYRSDEQYF.

This clonotype appeared a few times. The genes are TRBV10-3 and TRBJ1-2, with TRBD1 as a possible D gene (5 bases). V lost 4 bases, J lost 1 base, and 13 bases lay in between. The CDR3 sequence is 15 residues long. The germline CDR1 and CDR2 sequences are ENHRY and SYGVKD. The CDR3 region is CAISVPDTVNYGYTF. The CDR3 nucleotides read TGTGCCATCAGTGTACCGGACACCGTTAACTATGGCTACACCTTC.

CDR3: CASSQRGFRDGYTF. For the CDR3, the DNA is TGTGCCAGCAGCCAACGGGGTTTTAGAGATGGCTACACCTTC. The chain joins TRBV14 to TRBJ1-2; no reliable D call. V gave up 2 bases and J gave up 6 bases, with 13 bases separating them. Germline V CDR1 and CDR2: SGHDN, FVKESK. The CDR3 covers 14 residues.

At least ten counts were recorded for this clonotype. The chain combines TRBV5-1 with TRBJ1-5; 9 bases are a match to TRBD1. With V trimmed by 4 bases and J by 1 base, 3 bases remained unmatched. There are 15 residues in the CDR3. Per the germline V gene, CDR1 is SGHRS and CDR2 is YFSETQ. CDR3: CASSLGQGSNQPQHF. CDR3 nucleotides: TGCGCCAGCAGCCTGGGACAGGGCAGCAATCAGCCCCAGCATTTT.

This clonotype was observed a few times. This sequence joins TRBV12-3 or TRBV12-4 and TRBJ2-2; D possibly corresponds to TRBD2 (5 bases). Trimming removed 1 base at V and 0 bases at J, with 12 bases between. The CDR3 is 17 residues long. The CDR3 DNA follows: TGTGCCAGCAGTTTAGGGAGGCAGACTACGAACACCGGGGAGCTGTTTTTT. It translates to CASSLGRQTTNTGELFF.

The rearrangement joins TRBV5-1 to TRBJ2-7; TRBD2 might be the D (6 bases). Trimming stripped 4 bases from V and 2 bases from J, with 16 bases between. CDR1 SGHRS and CDR2 YFSETQ come from the germline V gene. CDR3 length: 15 residues. This CDR3 reads CASSGGASATYEQYF. The CDR3 coding sequence is TGCGCCAGCAGCGGGGGTGCTAGCGCAACCTACGAGCAGTACTTC.

This clonotype has a count of ten or more. The CDR3 reads CASSFAPSYNEQFF. CDR3 coding DNA: TGTGCCAGCAGTTTTGCCCCCTCCTACAATGAGCAGTTCTTC. This chain connects TRBV12-3 or TRBV12-4 to TRBJ2-1; D gene unclear. The CDR3 runs 14 residues. The V gene lost 3 bases and the J gene lost 0 bases, with 6 bases spanning the gap.

This clonotype was counted ten times or more. The chain has TRBV12-3 or TRBV12-4 and TRBJ1-2; the match to TRBD1 covers 7 bases. This CDR3 has 15 residues. J gave up 5 bases and V 5 bases, and 11 bases lay outside the gene matches. This CDR3 reads CASSETTGRGYGYTF. The CDR3 bases are TGTGCCAGCAGTGAAACGACAGGGCGAGGGTATGGCTACACCTTC.

J is TRBJ1-2 and V is TRBV30, with 9 bases aligning to TRBD1. Trimming cost V 8 bases and J 7 bases; bases outside gene matches: 5. The CDR3 consists of 11 residues. CDR1 is GTSNPN and CDR2 is SVGIG in the germline V gene (reference sequence). In nucleotides, the CDR3 is TGTGCCGGGCGGACAGGGGTTGGCTACACCTTC. Its translation: CAGRTGVGYTF.

The V and J genes are TRBV6-6 and TRBJ1-1, with 7 positions matching TRBD1. CDR3 length: 14 residues. After removal of 8 bases from V and 2 bases from J, the junction contained 8 bases not matched to a gene. Germline V gene data show CDR1 as MNHNY and CDR2 as SVGAGI (reference sequence). The CDR3 DNA is TGTGCCAGCGAAGCGGGACAGAAAAACACTGAAGCTTTCTTT. This translates into CASEAGQKNTEAFF.

The gene calls are TRBV14 and TRBJ2-7; a weak D match, TRBD1 (7 bases). The CDR3 consists of 15 residues. V was trimmed by 3 bases and J by 2 bases, leaving 14 bases between them. CDR1 and CDR2 from the germline V gene are SGHDN and FVKESK. The CDR3 region has the DNA TGTGCCAGCAGCCACGGAGGGGGCCCTCCCTACGAGCAGTACTTC. Its protein is CASSHGGGPPYEQYF.

This clonotype has a count of ten or more. This chain connects TRBV29-1 to TRBJ2-1; 10 bases line up with TRBD1. Germline loops: CDR1 SQVTM, CDR2 ANQGSEA. The CDR3 sequence is 12 residues long. V trimming: 5 bases; J trimming: 12 bases; junction bases outside the gene matches: 7. CDR3 sequence (DNA): TGCAGCGTTAACCCGAGGGACAGGGGGCAGTTCTTC. Protein: CSVNPRDRGQFF.

There are many counts of this clonotype. This chain uses TRBV4-3 with TRBJ2-5; D is ambiguous. Trimming removed 2 bases at V and 5 bases at J, with 12 bases between. CDR3 size: 14 residues. Germline V gene lookup returns CDR1 LGHNA and CDR2 YSLEER. The CDR3 nucleotides are TGCGCCAGCAGCCAACAAAGACGAGAGGAGACCCAGTACTTC. This translates into CASSQQRREETQYF.

The chain couples TRBV6-1 to TRBJ2-1; 9 nucleotides match TRBD1. V trimming: 0 bases; J trimming: 6 bases; junction bases outside the gene matches: 0. The germline gives CDR1 MNHNS, CDR2 SASEGT. The CDR3 sequence is 14 residues long. CDR3 residues: CASSEAGQGNEQFF. CDR3 bases: TGTGCCAGCAGTGAAGCGGGACAGGGCAATGAGCAGTTCTTC.

About this clonotype: The germline gene is not matched at one end of the junction; a read error may be the cause. The chain is built from TRBV2 and TRBJ1-5; a weak D match, TRBD1 (5 bases). This CDR3 has 13 residues. CDR1 SNHLY and CDR2 FYNNEI come from the germline V gene. DNA of the CDR3: TGTGCCAGCAACATAGACAGTAATCAGACCCAGCATTTT. Translating it yields CASNIDSNQTQHF.

With respect to this clonotype: Germline is not matched at one junction end, which may reflect a read error. This chain links TRBV7-2 with TRBJ2-7; D is uncertain. The germline CDR1 and CDR2 sequences are SGHTA and FQGNSA. This CDR3 spans 11 amino acids. Here the CDR3 reads CAGSYHNEQYF. For the CDR3, the DNA is TGTGCCGGCAGCTATCACAATGAGCAGTACTTC. Drawing the rest from reference TRBV7-2 and TRBJ2-7, the complete variable domain is GAGVSQSPSNKVTEKGKDVELRCDPISGHTALYWYRQSLGQGLEFLIYFQGNSAPDKSGLPSDRFSAERTGGSVSTLTIQRTQQEDSAVYLCAGSYHNEQYFGPGTRLTVT.

The sample holds a few counts of this clonotype. The chain employs TRBV20-1 and TRBJ2-3; D could derive from TRBD1 or TRBD2 (6 bases each). CDR3 length equals 17 residues. Trimming stripped 1 base from V and 4 bases from J, with 21 bases between. Germline V lookup: CDR1 DFQATT, CDR2 SNEGSKA (reference sequence). For the CDR3, the DNA is TGCAGTGCTAGAGTGCAGGTCGTGGGGGGCAGTTCAGATACGCAGTATTTT. It encodes CSARVQVVGGSSDTQYF.

The genes are TRBV27 and TRBJ2-3; 9 bases fit TRBD2. V shed 1 base and J 2 bases; nucleotides not matched to a gene: 4. The CDR3 contains 16 residues. Germline CDR1 reads MNHEY; CDR2 reads SMNVEV (reference sequence). The CDR3 protein is CASSLFAGGPTDTQYF. CDR3 nucleotide sequence: TGTGCCAGCAGTTTATTCGCGGGGGGGCCCACAGATACGCAGTATTTT.

The chain combines TRBV6-6 with TRBJ2-3; D remains unclear. The CDR3 is 13 residues long. CDR1 and CDR2 from the germline V gene are MNHNY and SVGAGI (reference sequence). V lost 6 bases, J lost 4 bases, and 11 bases lay in between. The CDR3 region is CASSLYVSDTQYF. The CDR3, as DNA: TGTGCCAGCAGCCTCTATGTATCAGATACGCAGTATTTT.

J is TRBJ2-3 and V is TRBV6-5; possible D gene TRBD2, 5 bases. CDR1 MNHEY and CDR2 SVGAGI come from the germline V gene. The V and J ends lost 6 bases and 1 base respectively, with 8 bases between them. This CDR3 is 13 amino acids long. The CDR3 sequence: CASRVLGTDTQYF. The CDR3 nucleotides read TGTGCCAGCAGAGTACTAGGCACAGATACGCAGTATTTT.

A few counts support this clonotype. The chain employs TRBV12-3 or TRBV12-4 and TRBJ1-2; 7 bases are a match to TRBD1. V shed 1 base, J shed 8 bases, and the junction held 16 bases outside the gene matches. The CDR3 runs 17 residues. CDR3 amino acids: CASSLGPALEGAEGYTF. CDR3 sequence (DNA): TGTGCCAGCAGTTTAGGCCCCGCGTTGGAGGGGGCTGAAGGCTACACCTTC.

On this clonotype: Its ends do not fully match the called genes, so a read error is possible. The CDR3 spells CTSNLRGDGYTF. For the CDR3, the DNA is TGTACCAGCAACCTGAGGGGTGATGGCTACACCTTC. V and J are TRBV6-6 and TRBJ1-2; TRBD1 might be the D (5 bases). Germline V gene lookup returns CDR1 MNHNY and CDR2 SVGAGI (reference sequence). This CDR3 spans 12 amino acids.